This TCR beta chain appears in the sequencing data of a study of T-cell memory formation after mild COVID-19. TCRdb fed the 5' RACE reads into MiXCR, producing one record per CDR3 protein. The sample carries 250,000 to 350,000 distinct CDR3 sequences, about 16% recorded once. There are 12 residues in the CDR3. V was pared by 4 bases and J by 9 bases, with 10 bases between. The V gene's germline CDR1 is PRHDT and CDR2 FYEKMQ (reference sequence). This clonotype was counted only a few times. The chain carries TRBV13 and TRBJ2-1, with D maybe TRBD1 (5 bases). The sample was PBMCs or a T cell subset sorted from them (not recorded which). The sequence was collected from a man younger than 30 who had mild COVID-19 (a few samples of this study predate the infection). Cell type and time point are not known. This CDR3 is CASSYTGTEQFF. The CDR3 coding sequence is TGTGCCAGCAGCTACACAGGTACTGAGCAGTTCTTC.